The 19 T cell receptor beta chains below were found in one sample sequenced in a study of blood T cell repertoires in COVID-19. TCRdb keeps only in-frame clones here, not all; method: immunoSEQ multiplex PCR. The data show about 100,000 clones, around four fifths seen once. The specimen was peripheral blood. The receptor source for this set is a man between 70 and 80 years old with active or convalescent COVID-19.

The table lists this clone with many counts. This rearrangement joins TRBV7-9 to TRBJ2-7; 8 positions match TRBD1. The CDR3 sequence is 11 residues long. Trimming cost V 11 bases and J 2 bases; bases outside gene matches: 2. CDR1 SEHNR and CDR2 FQNEAQ come from the germline V gene (reference sequence). CDR3 residues: CAGQGAYEQYF. CDR3 coding DNA: TGTGCCGGACAGGGAGCCTACGAGCAGTACTTC.

This clone has a single count. V is TRBV6-5 and J is TRBJ2-7, with 13 bases aligning to TRBD2. Germline V gene sequence: CDR1 MNHEY, CDR2 SVGAGI. V was clipped by 5 bases and J by 3 bases; unmatched bases: 1. This CDR3 is built from 14 residues. The CDR3 nucleotides read TGTGCCAGCAGTAGGACTAGCGGGAGCTACGAGCAGTACTTC. Encoded protein: CASSRTSGSYEQYF.

V and J are TRBV15 and TRBJ1-1; a weak D match, TRBD1 (6 bases). Germline V gives CDR1 LNHNV, CDR2 YYDKDF (reference sequence). The CDR3 contains 14 residues. Trimming pared 9 bases from V and 2 bases from J, leaving 16 bases between. CDR3 coding DNA: TGTGCCACTATCCCGGACAGAACAAACACTGAAGCTTTCTTT. Amino acids: CATIPDRTNTEAFF. The complete variable domain, with remaining parts taken from reference TRBV15 and TRBJ1-1, reads DAMVIQNPRYQVTQFGKPVTLSCSQTLNHNVMYWYQQKSSQAPKLLFHYYDKDFNNEADTPDNFQSRRPNTSFCFLDIRSPGLGDTAMYLCATIPDRTNTEAFFGQGTRLTVV.

The rearrangement links TRBV9 to TRBJ2-2, with D perhaps matching TRBD2 (6 bases). Germline CDR1 is SGDLS and CDR2 is YYNGEE. The CDR3 totals 16 residues. V was clipped by 4 bases and J by 3 bases, with 16 bases between them. The CDR3 coding sequence is TGTGCCAGCAGCAACCCGGGGGAGTATTACACCGGGGAGCTGTTTTTT. This gives the protein CASSNPGEYYTGELFF. The full variable domain, in which reference TRBV9 and TRBJ2-2 provide the parts outside the CDR3, is DSGVTQTPKHLITATGQRVTLRCSPRSGDLSVYWYQQSLDQGLQFLIQYYNGEERAKGNILERFSAQQFPDLHSELNLSSLELGDSALYFCASSNPGEYYTGELFFGEGSRLTVL.

V usage is TRBV5-5 and J usage is TRBJ1-5, with 10 positions matching TRBD1. CDR3 length: 15 amino acids. V was pared by 5 bases and J by 4 bases, with 6 bases of the junction left unmatched. Germline V CDR1 and CDR2: SGHKS, YYEKEE (reference sequence). DNA for the CDR3: TGTGCCAGCAGTTTAGGGACAGGGGTAAATCAGCCCCAGCATTTT. Translated, it gives CASSLGTGVNQPQHF.

The chain uses TRBV24-1 and TRBJ2-2; D is possibly TRBD1 (6 bases). The V end was cut by 9 bases, the J end by 9 bases, with 19 bases between. The length of the CDR3 is 14 residues. Looked up from germline, CDR1 is KGHDR and CDR2 is SFDVKD. Here the CDR3 DNA reads TGTGCCACCCAGCAGGGGTGGGGGAAATGGGAGCTGTTTTTT. It yields the protein CATQQGWGKWELFF.

As concerns this clone: Other DNA sequences of this sample code for an identical CDR3. The chain joins TRBV9 to TRBJ1-1; D is perhaps TRBD1 (5 bases). Trimming took off 4 bases at V and 11 bases at J, with 15 bases between the two ends. Germline V gene lookup returns CDR1 SGDLS and CDR2 YYNGEE. The CDR3 spans 12 residues. The CDR3 here is CASSPGGGIAFF. CDR3 bases: TGTGCCAGCAGCCCCGGGGGAGGAATCGCTTTCTTT. Full variable domain (rest looked up from reference TRBV9 and TRBJ1-1): DSGVTQTPKHLITATGQRVTLRCSPRSGDLSVYWYQQSLDQGLQFLIQYYNGEERAKGNILERFSAQQFPDLHSELNLSSLELGDSALYFCASSPGGGIAFFGQGTRLTVV.

The table lists this clone with a count of one. The V gene is TRBV10-3, the J gene TRBJ2-3; maybe TRBD1 (6 bases). CDR3 length: 13 residues. Trimming shortened V by 6 bases and J by 3 bases, and 10 bases separated the two germline ends. Germline assignment: CDR1 ENHRY and CDR2 SYGVKD. The CDR3 nucleotides are TGTGCCATCAGGGGCAGGGGAACAGATACGCAGTATTTT. It yields the protein CAIRGRGTDTQYF.

The CDR3: CASSDNRGLVSYGYTF. The CDR3 nucleotides read TGTGCCAGCAGTGATAACAGGGGCCTTGTATCCTATGGCTACACCTTC. The chain carries TRBV2 and TRBJ1-2; 7 bases agree with TRBD1. Germline V lookup: CDR1 SNHLY, CDR2 FYNNEI. The CDR3 has 16 residues. V was pared by 3 bases and J by 4 bases, with 11 bases of the junction left unmatched.

The rearrangement uses TRBV19 and TRBJ2-7, with 11 bases identical to TRBD1. There are 16 residues in the CDR3. Trimming took 5 bases from V and 3 from J; bases not matched to a gene: 9. Per the germline V gene, CDR1 is LNHDA and CDR2 is SQIVND (reference sequence). The CDR3 nucleotides are TGTGCCAGTAGTGGATGGGGACAGGGGGGCTTCTACGAGCAGTACTTC. This translates into CASSGWGQGGFYEQYF.

The V and J genes are TRBV7-2 and TRBJ1-1; D remains unclear. V lost 3 bases and J lost 0, with 8 bases in between. CDR3 length: 14 residues. Per germline, CDR1 SGHTA and CDR2 FQGNSA. CDR3: CASSFDGVNTEAFF. CDR3 in DNA: TGTGCCAGCAGCTTTGATGGAGTGAACACTGAAGCTTTCTTT.

This rearrangement joins TRBV20-1 to TRBJ1-6; D gene ambiguous. Germline V gene data show CDR1 as DFQATT and CDR2 as SNEGSKA (reference sequence). The CDR3 is made up of 11 amino acids. The germline V and J ends were trimmed by 1 base and 11 bases, with 6 bases remaining between them. The CDR3 DNA reads TGCAGTGCTAGAGTCGGGACACCCCTCCACTTT. Amino acid sequence: CSARVGTPLHF.

The rearrangement uses TRBV28 and TRBJ1-3; D gene ambiguous. Trimming pared 6 bases from V and 2 bases from J, leaving 17 bases between. The CDR3 is 16 residues long. Germline assignment: CDR1 MDHEN and CDR2 SYDVKM. CDR3 bases: TGTGCCAGCAGATGGTCAGGATCCGGTCCTGGAAACACCATATATTTT. Amino acids: CASRWSGSGPGNTIYF. Together with reference TRBV28 and TRBJ1-3, the CDR3 gives the full variable domain: DVKVTQSSRYLVKRTGEKVFLECVQDMDHENMFWYRQDPGLGLRLIYFSYDVKMKEKGDIPEGYSVSREKKERFSLILESASTNQTSMYLCASRWSGSGPGNTIYFGEGSWLTVV.

This clone was counted many times. The V gene is TRBV7-9, the J gene TRBJ2-5; possible D gene TRBD1, 6 bases. CDR3 size: 11 residues. Germline V CDR1 and CDR2: SEHNR, FQNEAQ (reference sequence). V was trimmed by 3 bases and J by 7 bases, leaving 6 bases between them. The CDR3 spells CASSFRGTQYF. DNA for the CDR3: TGTGCCAGCAGCTTCAGGGGGACCCAGTACTTC.

The V gene is TRBV7-9, the J gene TRBJ2-2; 7 bases are shared with TRBD2. The CDR3 has 18 amino acids. Trimming cost V 1 base and J 0 bases; bases outside gene matches: 8. The germline V gene encodes CDR1 SEHNR and CDR2 FQNEAQ (reference sequence). The CDR3 coding sequence is TGTGCCAGCAGCTTAGGAAGACTAGCAGGATCGAACACCGGGGAGCTGTTTTTT. Amino acids: CASSLGRLAGSNTGELFF.

This clone was recorded a few times. The chain combines TRBV2 with TRBJ1-5, with a tentative D call TRBD1 (5 bases). Trimming shortened V by 4 bases and J by 0 bases, and 13 bases separated the two germline ends. Germline values: CDR1 SNHLY, CDR2 FYNNEI. This CDR3 spans 16 amino acids. The CDR3 DNA is TGTGCCAGCAGTGTTCAGGGTCCGAATAGCAATCAGCCCCAGCATTTT. The encoded protein is CASSVQGPNSNQPQHF.

This clone was observed once. The CDR3 DNA follows: TGTGCCAGTAGTCGGCCAGGGGTCCGGAGTCCGAGCAATCAGCCCCAGCATTTT. Translating it yields CASSRPGVRSPSNQPQHF. The chain has TRBV19 and TRBJ1-5; D possibly corresponds to TRBD1 (6 bases). Germline loops: CDR1 LNHDA, CDR2 SQIVND (reference sequence). This CDR3 contains 18 residues. V gave up 5 bases and J gave up 1 base, with 21 bases separating them.

The chain links TRBV7-8 to TRBJ2-7, with D perhaps matching TRBD2 (5 bases). The V gene's germline CDR1 is SGHVS and CDR2 FQNEAQ. V lost 4 bases, J lost 7 bases, and 14 bases lay in between. CDR3 length: 13 residues. The CDR3 coding sequence is TGTGCCAGCAGCTCCCTCGGGTCGGGAGAGCAGTACTTC. Translation gives CASSSLGSGEQYF.

The rearrangement uses TRBV5-4 and TRBJ1-5; D is unclear. Deletions cut 5 bases from V and 7 bases from J, with 10 bases between. The CDR3 totals 12 residues. Germline CDR1 SGHNT, CDR2 YYREEE (reference sequence). This chain's CDR3 is CASSLPGQPQHF. CDR3 DNA: TGTGCCAGCAGTCTTCCGGGACAGCCCCAGCATTTT.